This T cell receptor beta chain was identified in a study of cytomegalovirus exposure and HLA in healthy donors. Background on the study: The roughly 120 validation repertoires, a later analysis reported, used the same platform as the 550 to 800 first-cohort repertoires.

As to this clone: Its antigen remains unidentified. Other DNA sequences in this specimen translate into the identical CDR3.

The germline CDR1 and CDR2 sequences are SGHRS and YFSETQ. The V gene lost 2 bases and the J gene lost 3 bases, with 9 bases spanning the gap. This CDR3 spans 13 amino acids. Data came from immunoSEQ multiplex PCR; TCRdb stores just in-frame clones and leaves some out. The repertoire has roughly 73,000 clones, roughly 95% of them found once; the top ten carry around 3.2%. The study, taken as a whole, reports: The study put 150 to 200 TCR beta chains on its list as cytomegalovirus-associated.

Material for sequencing was PBMCs. J is TRBJ2-7 and V is TRBV5-1, with D possibly matching TRBD2 (5 bases). The clonotype comes from a man between 18 and 35 years old in good health and CMV-seronegative. DNA of the CDR3: TGCGCCAGCAGCTTAGGCCGGGACTACGAGCAGTACTTC. This encodes CASSLGRDYEQYF.